This entry concerns a single T cell receptor (beta chain). The antigen is undetermined. TCRdb redid the calling of the 5' RACE reads with MiXCR, one entry per CDR3 protein. Seen here are 150,000 or so distinct CDR3 sequences, 8.5% to 10% observed once, and the top ten hold roughly 16%. The CDR3 is 17 residues long. The V end was cut by 5 bases, the J end by 1 base, with 21 bases between. Germline assignment: CDR1 SGHTA and CDR2 FQGNSA. The entry originates in a study of CD8 T cells in ankylosing spondylitis. Study outcomes and limitations: In peripheral blood, disease-linked CD8+ clones occurred at relatively low frequencies.

The sample taken for sequencing was blood, either unsorted or a sorted T cell fraction (not recorded which). This sequence was found in a female donor with ankylosing spondylitis or in good health (not recorded which). V and J are TRBV7-2 and TRBJ2-7, with D perhaps matching TRBD1 or TRBD2 (5 bases each). The CDR3 protein is CASSIPGRTTLSYEQYF. CDR3 DNA sequence: TGTGCCAGCAGCATTCCGGGGCGTACAACCCTTTCCTACGAGCAGTACTTC.